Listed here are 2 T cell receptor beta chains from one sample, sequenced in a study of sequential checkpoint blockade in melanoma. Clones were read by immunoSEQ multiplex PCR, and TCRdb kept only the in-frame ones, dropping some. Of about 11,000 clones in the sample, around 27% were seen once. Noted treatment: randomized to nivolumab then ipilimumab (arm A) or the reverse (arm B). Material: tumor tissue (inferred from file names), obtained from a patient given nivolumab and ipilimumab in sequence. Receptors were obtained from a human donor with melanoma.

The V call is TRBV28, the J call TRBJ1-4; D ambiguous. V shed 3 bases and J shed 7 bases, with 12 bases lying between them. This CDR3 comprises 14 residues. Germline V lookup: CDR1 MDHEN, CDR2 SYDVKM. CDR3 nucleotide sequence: TGTGCCAGCAGTTTTTCGGGTCGGGGTGAAAAACTGTTTTTT. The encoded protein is CASSFSGRGEKLFF.

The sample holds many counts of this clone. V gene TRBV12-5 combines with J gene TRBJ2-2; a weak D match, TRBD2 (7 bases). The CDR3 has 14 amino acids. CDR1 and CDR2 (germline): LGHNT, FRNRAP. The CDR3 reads CATSPGGAHGELFF. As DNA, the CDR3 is TGTGCCACCAGCCCGGGGGGCGCGCACGGGGAGCTGTTTTTT.